The 10 T cell receptor beta chains in this list originate from one sample, sequenced in a study of graft-versus-host responses after intestinal transplantation. TCRdb's copy holds only in-frame clones and misses some; the assay was immunoSEQ multiplex PCR. This sample has 15,000 to 20,000 clones, with 38% found just once. The study plated approximately 200,000 CFSE-labeled responders with approximately 200,000 irradiated, violet-dye-labeled stimulators. Sequenced here: alloreactive CD8+ T cells from a mixed lymphocyte reaction culture, sampled before intestinal transplant. Noted subset: CFSE-low proliferating T cells sorted from roughly six-day pre-transplant mixed lymphocyte reaction (GvH or HvG direction). The receptor set was obtained from a human patient who received an intestinal transplant.

This clone is medium-sized (0.01 to 0.1%). The chain joins TRBV5-4 to TRBJ2-2; no firm D call. The CDR3 is made up of 12 amino acids. Trimming removed 4 bases at V and 5 bases at J, with 6 bases between. In germline, CDR1 is SGHNT, CDR2 YYREEE (reference sequence). The CDR3 spells CASSLKTGELFF. CDR3 bases: TGTGCCAGCAGCCTGAAAACCGGGGAGCTGTTTTTT.

This clone was detected a few times. V and J are TRBV6-5 and TRBJ1-5; D is unclear. This CDR3 contains 13 residues. V lost 2 bases and J lost 10, with 12 bases in between. Per the germline V gene, CDR1 is MNHEY and CDR2 is SVGAGI. CDR3 nucleotides: TGTGCCAGCAGTTACGGGGTTTCGAAACCCCAGCATTTT. Amino acid sequence: CASSYGVSKPQHF.

This rearrangement joins TRBV7-2 to TRBJ2-7; D may be TRBD2 (6 bases). CDR1 and CDR2 (germline): SGHTA, FQGNSA. V was clipped by 2 bases and J by 5 bases, with 10 bases between them. The CDR3 totals 13 residues. In nucleotides, the CDR3 is TGTGCCAGCAGCTTATTTAGCGGCCACGAGCAGTACTTC. It codes for CASSLFSGHEQYF.

The chain is built from TRBV27 and TRBJ2-7; 9 nucleotides match TRBD1. The germline V gene encodes CDR1 MNHEY and CDR2 SMNVEV (reference sequence). There are 14 residues in the CDR3. The ends lost 6 bases at V and 3 bases at J; junction bases unmatched: 6. The CDR3 DNA is TGTGCCAGCAGGGCCCGGGACAGGGTCTACGAGCAGTACTTC. Amino acid sequence: CASRARDRVYEQYF.

V gene TRBV6-1 combines with J gene TRBJ2-1, with a possible D match to TRBD1 (5 bases). From germline, CDR1 is MNHNS and CDR2 SASEGT. The CDR3 runs 13 residues. Trimming cost V 6 bases and J 5 bases, with 11 bases left between them. DNA for the CDR3: TGTGCCAGCAGCACGACAGTAAACAATGAGCAGTTCTTC. It yields the protein CASSTTVNNEQFF.

This clone was detected only a few times. The chain carries TRBV7-9 and TRBJ1-4; D call uncertain. Germline CDR1 and CDR2: SEHNR and FQNEAQ (reference sequence). The CDR3 has 13 amino acids. Trimming removed 3 bases at V and 6 bases at J, with 8 bases between. Written as DNA, the CDR3 is TGTGCCAGCAGCTTCTCCGGGGATGAAAAACTGTTTTTT. Translated, it gives CASSFSGDEKLFF.

The chain uses TRBV27 and TRBJ2-7; D remains unclear. Germline V gives CDR1 MNHEY, CDR2 SMNVEV (reference sequence). The CDR3 sequence is 15 residues long. V shed 4 bases and J shed 4 bases, with 17 bases lying between them. CDR3 DNA: TGTGCCAGCAGTTGGGGTAGGGCAGGCCTATACGAGCAGTACTTC. Its protein is CASSWGRAGLYEQYF.

V is TRBV18 and J is TRBJ1-5, with D perhaps matching TRBD1 (6 bases). This CDR3 is built from 17 residues. Germline V gene sequence: CDR1 KGHSH, CDR2 LQKENI. Trimming left V 2 bases short and J 4 bases short, with 18 bases between. The CDR3 coding sequence is TGTGCCAGCTCACCAAGGCGGCGACAGGTTCGTAATCAGCCCCAGCATTTT. It codes for CASSPRRRQVRNQPQHF.

The rearrangement joins TRBV30 to TRBJ2-5; 14 bases fit TRBD2. Trimming cost V 0 bases and J 5 bases; bases outside gene matches: 20. The CDR3 spans 21 residues. CDR1 GTSNPN and CDR2 SVGIG come from the germline V gene (reference sequence). CDR3 DNA: TGTGCCTGGAGTGTACTTGAGGGGGGACTAGCGGGAGTTGAGTTGGAGGAGACCCAGTACTTC. Its protein is CAWSVLEGGLAGVELEETQYF.

This clone was counted only a few times. The V and J genes are TRBV20-1 and TRBJ2-7; D remains unclear. Germline-derived CDR1 and CDR2 are DFQATT and SNEGSKA (reference sequence). V lost 6 bases to trimming and J lost 6 bases, with 9 bases between them. This CDR3 has 10 amino acids. As DNA, the CDR3 is TGCAGTGCCCCGTGGGTCGAGCAGTACTTC. It is translated as CSAPWVEQYF.